This TCR beta chain was profiled in a study of blood T cells in healthy people across ages. The authors ran a second PCR of about 6 to 11 cycles using a sample-barcoded 5' primer and a J-beta primer mix. Each cDNA molecule carried a tag from a template-switch adaptor that contained 12 random nucleotides. The yield of each sample was at least 3 million CDR3-containing paired-end reads. Using its own MiXCR run on the 5' RACE reads, TCRdb lists one record per CDR3 protein. The profile shows roughly 800,000 distinct CDR3 sequences, 55% to 70% of them singletons. This clonotype was seen only once. The CDR3 runs to 16 residues. Germline CDR1 and CDR2: DFQATT and SNEGSKA (reference sequence). V shed 0 bases and J shed 1 base, with 12 bases lying between them.

The chain joins TRBV20-1 to TRBJ1-4, with D uncertain. Sequencing input: blood. This TCR came from a man aged 30 to 45 in good health. The CDR3 bases are TGCAGTGCTAGAGATATCGGGCCCCGAACTAATGAAAAACTGTTTTTT. Its protein is CSARDIGPRTNEKLFF.